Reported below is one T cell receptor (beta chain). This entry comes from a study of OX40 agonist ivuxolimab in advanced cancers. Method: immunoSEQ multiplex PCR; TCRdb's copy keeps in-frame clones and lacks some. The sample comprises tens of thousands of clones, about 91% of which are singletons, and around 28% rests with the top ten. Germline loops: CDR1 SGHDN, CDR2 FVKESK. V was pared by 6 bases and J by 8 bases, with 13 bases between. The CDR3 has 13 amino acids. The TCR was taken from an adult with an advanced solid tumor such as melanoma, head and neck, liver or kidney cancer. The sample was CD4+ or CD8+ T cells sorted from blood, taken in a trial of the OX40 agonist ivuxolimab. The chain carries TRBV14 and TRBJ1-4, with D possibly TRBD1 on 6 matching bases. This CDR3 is CASSNRAREKLFF. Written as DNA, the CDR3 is TGTGCCAGCAGTAACAGGGCTCGGGAAAAACTGTTTTTT.